Listed below are T cell receptor beta chains from one sample, sequenced in a study of blood T cell repertoires in COVID-19. Produced via immunoSEQ multiplex PCR; TCRdb's table is partial and in-frame only. This table holds around 55,000 clones, approximately 80% found once. Material: peripheral blood. These receptors originate from a human donor in a cohort sampled during active or convalescent COVID-19. CDR3s include the opening cysteine and the closing phenylalanine or tryptophan. The order of the fields is D gene, J gene, clone size, V gene, CDR3 protein, CDR3 DNA. The D gene is left open where the match is weak. Clone size is not always given. Where it is, it says once, few, many or a class for expanded clones.

D: -
J: TRBJ1-5
size: few
V: TRBV9
CDR3: CASSVDVGAGQPQHF
DNA: TGTGCCAGCAGCGTAGATGTTGGGGCAGGGCAGCCCCAGCATTTT

D: -
J: TRBJ2-4
size: -
V: TRBV5-1
CDR3: CASSLTGSGAKNIQYF
DNA: TGCGCCAGCAGCTTGACAGGGAGTGGGGCCAAAAACATTCAGTACTTC

D: -
J: TRBJ1-3
size: -
V: TRBV10-3
CDR3: CAMTGRVGNTIYF
DNA: TGTGCCATGACGGGTAGAGTAGGAAACACCATATATTTT

D: -
J: TRBJ1-2
size: -
V: TRBV4-3
CDR3: CASSQAVGDGYTF
DNA: TGCGCCAGCAGCCAGGCGGTAGGGGATGGCTACACCTTC

D: TRBD2
J: TRBJ2-3
size: -
V: TRBV9
CDR3: CASSVGTSGGAWDTQYF
DNA: TGTGCCAGCAGCGTAGGGACTAGCGGGGGGGCGTGGGATACGCAGTATTTT

D: TRBD1
J: TRBJ2-5
size: -
V: TRBV19
CDR3: CASSRGTVPQETQYF
DNA: TGTGCCAGTAGTAGGGGGACAGTCCCACAAGAGACCCAGTACTTC

D: -
J: TRBJ1-2
size: -
V: TRBV9
CDR3: CASSVKAGDRDGYTF
DNA: TGTGCCAGCAGCGTAAAGGCAGGGGATCGGGATGGCTACACCTTC

D: -
J: TRBJ1-6
size: -
V: TRBV7-9
CDR3: CASSFSQGGGAFNSPLHF
DNA: TGTGCCAGCAGCTTTTCACAGGGTGGAGGAGCTTTTAATTCACCCCTCCACTTT

D: -
J: TRBJ2-7
size: -
V: TRBV29-1
CDR3: CSVEDSSYEQYF
DNA: TGCAGCGTTGAAGACAGCTCCTACGAGCAGTACTTC

D: TRBD1
J: TRBJ1-2
size: -
V: TRBV27
CDR3: CATGTGTNYGYTF
DNA: TGTGCCACCGGGACAGGGACTAACTATGGCTACACCTTC